The 13 T cell receptor beta chains in this list originate from one sample, sequenced in a study of T-cell reconstitution after alpha-beta-depleted transplantation in children. Construction of the TCRbeta library involved unique molecular identifiers. Each CDR3 protein is one row after TCRdb ran MiXCR on the PCR reads. The profile shows 500,000 to 600,000 distinct CDR3 sequences, approximately 30% of them singletons. Sequencing used PBMCs from the stem cell graft donor, obtained from the stem cell graft. The receptor set was obtained from a human donor who donated a stem cell graft to a child with aplastic anemia.

This chain uses TRBV5-5 with TRBJ2-1; D is perhaps TRBD1 (5 bases). The V end lost 1 base, the J end lost 5 bases, and 10 bases lay between the germline ends. Germline assignment: CDR1 SGHKS and CDR2 YYEKEE (reference sequence). This CDR3 is built from 14 residues. CDR3 DNA: TGTGCCAGCAGCTTGTTACCAGGGAACAATGAGCAGTTCTTC. Translating gives CASSLLPGNNEQFF.

The rearrangement uses TRBV4-3 and TRBJ1-4; weak D call: TRBD1 (5 bases). Trimming removed 0 bases from V and 3 bases from J, with 8 bases in between. CDR1 is LGHNA, CDR2 YSLEER, per germline. This CDR3 contains 15 residues. The CDR3: CASSQDRVPNEKLFF. In nucleotides, the CDR3 is TGCGCCAGCAGCCAAGACAGGGTCCCTAATGAAAAACTGTTTTTT.

This clonotype was counted a few times. The CDR3 protein is CASSRDRETYEQYF. DNA for the CDR3: TGCGCCAGCAGCCGGGACAGGGAAACCTACGAGCAGTACTTC. V and J are TRBV5-1 and TRBJ2-7; TRBD1 aligns across 9 bases. V shed 4 bases and J 2 bases; nucleotides not matched to a gene: 4. This CDR3 comprises 14 residues. Germline V gene sequence: CDR1 SGHRS, CDR2 YFSETQ.

The rearrangement links TRBV6-1 to TRBJ1-2, with 10 bases matching TRBD1. The CDR3 loop spans 13 amino acids. With 5 bases clipped from V and 8 bases from J, the junction kept 5 bases outside the gene matches. Germline V gene lookup returns CDR1 MNHNS and CDR2 SASEGT. CDR3 region: CASSQGQGGGYTF. The CDR3, as DNA: TGTGCCAGCAGTCAAGGACAGGGGGGAGGCTACACCTTC.

This chain links TRBV6-2 or TRBV6-3 with TRBJ2-7; 7 bases are shared with TRBD1. The V gene's germline CDR1 is MNHEY and CDR2 SVGEGT. The V and J ends lost 5 bases and 4 bases, in that order; junction bases with no gene match: 5. CDR3 length: 13 residues. The CDR3, as DNA: TGTGCCAGCAGTGGGACAGTCCCTTACGAGCAGTACTTC. It is translated as CASSGTVPYEQYF.

The table lists this clonotype with a few counts. This chain connects TRBV6-5 to TRBJ1-1, with 9 positions matching TRBD1. J lost 6 bases, V lost 2 bases, and 4 bases had no gene match. The CDR3 is 14 residues long. The germline V gene has CDR1 MNHEY and CDR2 SVGAGI. The CDR3 sequence is CASSYGTGSSEAFF. The DNA for the CDR3 is TGTGCCAGCAGTTACGGGACAGGGTCGTCTGAAGCTTTCTTT.

About this clonotype: The germline gene is not matched at one end of the junction; a read error may be the cause. V and J are TRBV5-1 and TRBJ2-7, with D possibly TRBD2 on 5 matching bases. The CDR3 spans 13 residues. Germline V gene data show CDR1 as SGHRS and CDR2 as YFSETQ. The CDR3 sequence: CASSRGGARGMDF. For the CDR3, the DNA is TGCGCCAGCAGCCGAGGAGGAGCTCGAGGTATGGACTTC.

CDR3 sequence reads: CSARGDRYNEQFF. The DNA for the CDR3 is TGCAGTGCTAGAGGGGACAGATACAATGAGCAGTTCTTC. The chain joins TRBV20-1 to TRBJ2-1; the match to TRBD1 covers 7 bases. The CDR3 consists of 13 residues. Germline CDR1 and CDR2: DFQATT and SNEGSKA (reference sequence). V was clipped by 1 base and J by 4 bases; unmatched bases: 1.

This clonotype was detected a few times. The V gene is TRBV29-1, the J gene TRBJ2-5; TRBD2 aligns across 9 bases. V trimming: 0 bases; J trimming: 3 bases; junction bases outside the gene matches: 11. The CDR3 spans 17 residues. CDR1 and CDR2 (germline): SQVTM, ANQGSEA. The CDR3 sequence: CSVEDRRSIAGEETQYF. The CDR3 DNA is TGCAGCGTTGAAGATAGAAGGAGTATAGCGGGAGAAGAGACCCAGTACTTC.

This clonotype appeared a few times. The CDR3: CSVEGYRDYEQYF. CDR3 DNA: TGCAGCGTTGAAGGCTATCGAGACTACGAGCAGTACTTC. The rearrangement joins TRBV29-1 to TRBJ2-7; no clear D. Germline CDR1 is SQVTM and CDR2 is ANQGSEA. Trimming removed 1 base from V and 3 bases from J, with 10 bases in between. CDR3 size: 13 residues.

A few counts support this clonotype. The CDR3 is CASSLVGLTDTQYF. In DNA, the CDR3 is TGTGCCAGCAGCTTAGTAGGGTTGACAGATACGCAGTATTTT. V is TRBV7-9 and J is TRBJ2-3; D is undetermined. CDR1 is SEHNR, CDR2 FQNEAQ, per germline (reference sequence). The V gene lost 1 base and the J gene lost 3 bases, with 8 bases spanning the gap. This CDR3 comprises 14 residues.

This clonotype was detected a few times. Here the CDR3 reads CSGSGGSYNEQFF. The CDR3 nucleotides read TGCAGCGGTTCTGGTGGCTCCTACAATGAGCAGTTCTTC. The rearrangement joins TRBV29-1 to TRBJ2-1; D is ambiguous. This CDR3 contains 13 residues. The germline gives CDR1 SQVTM, CDR2 ANQGSEA. V was trimmed by 7 bases and J by 0 bases, leaving 10 bases between them.

The chain has TRBV5-1 and TRBJ1-4; 10 nucleotides line up with TRBD1. With V trimmed by 3 bases and J by 6 bases, 5 bases remained unmatched. The CDR3 has 15 amino acids. Per germline, CDR1 SGHRS and CDR2 YFSETQ. The CDR3 sequence: CASSSRQGADEKLFF. CDR3 DNA sequence: TGCGCCAGCAGCTCACGACAGGGGGCTGATGAAAAACTGTTTTTT.